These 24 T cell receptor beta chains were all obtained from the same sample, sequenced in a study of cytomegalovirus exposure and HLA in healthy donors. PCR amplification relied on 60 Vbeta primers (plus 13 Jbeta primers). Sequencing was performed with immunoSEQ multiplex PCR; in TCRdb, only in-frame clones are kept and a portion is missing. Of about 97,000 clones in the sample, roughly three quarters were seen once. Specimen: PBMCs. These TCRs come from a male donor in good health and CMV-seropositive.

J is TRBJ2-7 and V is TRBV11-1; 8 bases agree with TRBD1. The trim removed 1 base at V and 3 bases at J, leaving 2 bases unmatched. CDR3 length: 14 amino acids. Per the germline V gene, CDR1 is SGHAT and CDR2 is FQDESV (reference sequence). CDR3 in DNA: TGTGCCAGCAGCTTAGGGGACAGGTTCTACGAGCAGTACTTC. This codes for CASSLGDRFYEQYF.

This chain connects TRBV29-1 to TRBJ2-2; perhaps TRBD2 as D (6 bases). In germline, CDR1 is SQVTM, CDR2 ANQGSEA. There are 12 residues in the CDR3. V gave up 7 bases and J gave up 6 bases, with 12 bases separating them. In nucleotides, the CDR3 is TGCAGCGCCTGGCGGAGGGCCGGGGAGCTGTTTTTT. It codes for CSAWRRAGELFF.

The CDR3: CASSLSAGGNTGELFF. The CDR3 DNA reads as TGTGCCAGCAGTTTATCCGCAGGGGGGAACACCGGGGAGCTGTTTTTT. The rearrangement links TRBV28 to TRBJ2-2; 7 bases are a match to TRBD1. With 1 base clipped from V and 1 base from J, the junction kept 3 bases outside the gene matches. CDR3 length equals 16 residues. CDR1 and CDR2 (germline): MDHEN, SYDVKM.

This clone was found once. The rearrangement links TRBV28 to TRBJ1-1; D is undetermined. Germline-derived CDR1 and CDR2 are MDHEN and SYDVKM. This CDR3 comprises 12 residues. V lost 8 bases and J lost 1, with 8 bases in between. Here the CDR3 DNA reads TGTGCCAGCGATACTTCGAACACTGAAGCTTTCTTT. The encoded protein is CASDTSNTEAFF.

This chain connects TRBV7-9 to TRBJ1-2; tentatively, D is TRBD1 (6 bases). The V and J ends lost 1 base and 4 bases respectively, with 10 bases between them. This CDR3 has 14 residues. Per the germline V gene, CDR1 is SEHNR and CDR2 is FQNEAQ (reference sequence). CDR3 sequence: CASSLEGVVYGYTF. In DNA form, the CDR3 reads TGTGCCAGCAGCTTAGAGGGGGTTGTCTATGGCTACACCTTC.

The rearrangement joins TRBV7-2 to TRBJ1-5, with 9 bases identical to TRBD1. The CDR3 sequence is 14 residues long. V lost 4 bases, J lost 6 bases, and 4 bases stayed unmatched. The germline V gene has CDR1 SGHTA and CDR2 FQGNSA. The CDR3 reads CASSSSQGAQPQHF. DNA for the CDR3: TGTGCCAGCAGCTCTTCACAGGGGGCTCAGCCCCAGCATTTT.

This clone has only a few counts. CDR3 nucleotide sequence: TGTGCCAGCAGTAGAGGACTAGCGGGGTCTCACCTCAGCACAGATACGCAGTATTTT. This sequence encodes CASSRGLAGSHLSTDTQYF. The chain links TRBV7-7 to TRBJ2-3; 12 nucleotides line up with TRBD2. Germline loops: CDR1 SSHAT, CDR2 FNYEAQ (reference sequence). CDR3 length: 19 residues. J lost 0 bases, V lost 6 bases, and 13 bases had no gene match.

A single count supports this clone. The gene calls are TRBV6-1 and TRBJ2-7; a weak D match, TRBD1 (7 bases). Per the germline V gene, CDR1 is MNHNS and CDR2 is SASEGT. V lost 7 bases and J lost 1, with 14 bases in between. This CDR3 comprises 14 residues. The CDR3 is CASITGDSSYEQYF. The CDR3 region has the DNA TGTGCCAGCATCACAGGGGACTCTTCCTACGAGCAGTACTTC.

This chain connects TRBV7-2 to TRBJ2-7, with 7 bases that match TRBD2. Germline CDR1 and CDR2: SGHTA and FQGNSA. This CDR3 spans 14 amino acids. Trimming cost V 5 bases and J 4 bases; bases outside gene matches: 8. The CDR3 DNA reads TGTGCCAGCAGCCTTGGACTAGTTGCGTACGAGCAGTACTTC. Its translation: CASSLGLVAYEQYF.

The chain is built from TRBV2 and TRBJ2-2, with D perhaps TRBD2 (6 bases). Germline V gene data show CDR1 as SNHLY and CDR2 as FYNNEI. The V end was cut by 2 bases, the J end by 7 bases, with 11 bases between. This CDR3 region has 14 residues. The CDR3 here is CASSERQGGGELFF. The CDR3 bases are TGTGCCAGCAGTGAAAGGCAGGGAGGCGGGGAGCTGTTTTTT.

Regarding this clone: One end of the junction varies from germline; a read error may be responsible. CDR3 in DNA: TGTTCCAGCAGCTCGTACAAACTAGCGGGAGGGCTGACAGATACGCAGTATTTT. Amino acids: CSSSSYKLAGGLTDTQYF. This chain uses TRBV7-9 with TRBJ2-3, with TRBD2 identical over 13 bases. Germline CDR1 and CDR2: SEHNR and FQNEAQ (reference sequence). The CDR3 spans 18 residues.

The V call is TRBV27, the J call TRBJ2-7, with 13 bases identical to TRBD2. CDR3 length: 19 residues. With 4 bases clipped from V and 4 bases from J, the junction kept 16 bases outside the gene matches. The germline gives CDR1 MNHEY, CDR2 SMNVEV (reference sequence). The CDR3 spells CASSSPLAGGPLARYEQYF. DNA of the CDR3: TGTGCCAGCAGTTCTCCACTAGCGGGAGGGCCTCTGGCCAGATACGAGCAGTACTTC.

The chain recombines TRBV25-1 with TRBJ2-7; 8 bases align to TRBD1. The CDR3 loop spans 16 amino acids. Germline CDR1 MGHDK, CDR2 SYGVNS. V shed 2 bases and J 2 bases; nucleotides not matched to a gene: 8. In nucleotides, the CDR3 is TGTGCCAGCAGTGAACCCCGAGGGACAGGAACCTACGAGCAGTACTTC. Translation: CASSEPRGTGTYEQYF.

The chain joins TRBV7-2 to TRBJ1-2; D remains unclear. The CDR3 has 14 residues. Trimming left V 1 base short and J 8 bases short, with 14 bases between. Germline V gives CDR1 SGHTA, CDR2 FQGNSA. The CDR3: CASSLVIQAGGYTF. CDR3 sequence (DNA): TGTGCCAGCAGCTTAGTAATCCAGGCTGGGGGCTACACCTTC. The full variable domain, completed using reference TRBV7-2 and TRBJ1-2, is GAGVSQSPSNKVTEKGKDVELRCDPISGHTALYWYRQSLGQGLEFLIYFQGNSAPDKSGLPSDRFSAERTGGSVSTLTIQRTQQEDSAVYLCASSLVIQAGGYTFGSGTRLTVV.

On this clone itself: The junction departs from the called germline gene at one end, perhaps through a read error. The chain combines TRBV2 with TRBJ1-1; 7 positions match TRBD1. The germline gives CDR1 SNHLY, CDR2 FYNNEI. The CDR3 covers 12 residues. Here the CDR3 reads CTSRQGDTEAFF. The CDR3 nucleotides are TGTACCAGCCGGCAGGGGGACACTGAAGCTTTCTTT. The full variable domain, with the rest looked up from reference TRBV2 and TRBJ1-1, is EPEVTQTPSHQVTQMGQEVILRCVPISNHLYFYWYRQILGQKVEFLVSFYNNEISEKSEIFDDQFSVERPDGSNFTLKIRSTKLEDSAMYFCTSRQGDTEAFFGQGTRLTVV.

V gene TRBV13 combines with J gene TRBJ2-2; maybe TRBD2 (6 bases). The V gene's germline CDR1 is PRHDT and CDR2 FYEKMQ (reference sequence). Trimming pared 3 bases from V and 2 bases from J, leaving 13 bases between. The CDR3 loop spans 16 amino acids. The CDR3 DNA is TGTGCCAGCAGCTTTCCCTCCGGGGGAAACACCGGGGAGCTGTTTTTT. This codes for CASSFPSGGNTGELFF.

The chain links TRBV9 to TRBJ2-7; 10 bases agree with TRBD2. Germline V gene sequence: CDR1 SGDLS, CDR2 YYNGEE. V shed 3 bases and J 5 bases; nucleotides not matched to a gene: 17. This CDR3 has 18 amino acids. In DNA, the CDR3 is TGTGCCAGCAGCGCCCCCAAGTTGGCTAGCGGGAGTTCAGACGAGCAGTACTTC. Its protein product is CASSAPKLASGSSDEQYF.

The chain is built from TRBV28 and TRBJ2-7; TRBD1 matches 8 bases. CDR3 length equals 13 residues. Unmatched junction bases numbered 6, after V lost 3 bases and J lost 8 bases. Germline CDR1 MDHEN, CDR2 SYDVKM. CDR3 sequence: CASSFSDRVQQYF. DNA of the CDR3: TGTGCCAGCAGTTTCTCGGACAGGGTGCAGCAGTACTTC.

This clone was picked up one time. The CDR3 sequence: CASSLDRGAGQPQHF. As DNA, the CDR3 is TGCGCCAGCAGCTTGGACAGGGGAGCAGGTCAGCCCCAGCATTTT. This chain joins TRBV5-1 and TRBJ1-5; 7 bases map to TRBD1. The CDR3 is made up of 15 amino acids. CDR1 and CDR2 (germline): SGHRS, YFSETQ. Trimming at V came to 0 bases and at J to 6 bases, leaving 6 bases not matched to a gene.

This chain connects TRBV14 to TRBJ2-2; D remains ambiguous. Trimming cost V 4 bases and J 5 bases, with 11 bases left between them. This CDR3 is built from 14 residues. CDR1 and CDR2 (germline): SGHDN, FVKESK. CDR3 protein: CASSPSRLTGELFF. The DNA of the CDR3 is TGTGCCAGCAGCCCCTCCCGGTTAACCGGGGAGCTGTTTTTT.

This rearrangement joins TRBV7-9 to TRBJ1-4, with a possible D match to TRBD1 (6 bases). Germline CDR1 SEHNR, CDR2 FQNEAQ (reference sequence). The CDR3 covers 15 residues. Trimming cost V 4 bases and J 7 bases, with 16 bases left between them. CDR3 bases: TGTGCCAGCAGCTCTAGAGTTGGACAGCTTGAAAAACTGTTTTTT. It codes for CASSSRVGQLEKLFF.

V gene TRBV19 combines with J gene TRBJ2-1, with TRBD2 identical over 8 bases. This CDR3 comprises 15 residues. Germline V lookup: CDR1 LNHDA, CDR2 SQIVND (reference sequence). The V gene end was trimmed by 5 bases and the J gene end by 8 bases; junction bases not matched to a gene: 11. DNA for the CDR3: TGTGCCAGTAGTTTCGGGGGGACTAGTCTCGATGAGCAGTTCTTC. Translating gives CASSFGGTSLDEQFF. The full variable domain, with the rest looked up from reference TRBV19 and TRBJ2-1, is DGGITQSPKYLFRKEGQNVTLSCEQNLNHDAMYWYRQDPGQGLRLIYYSQIVNDFQKGDIAEGYSVSREKKESFPLTVTSAQKNPTAFYLCASSFGGTSLDEQFFGPGTRLTVL.

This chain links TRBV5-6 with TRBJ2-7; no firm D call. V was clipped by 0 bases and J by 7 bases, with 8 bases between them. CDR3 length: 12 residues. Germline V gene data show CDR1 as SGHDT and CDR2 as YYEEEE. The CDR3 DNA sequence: TGTGCCAGCAGCTTGGTGGCCAGAGAGCAGTACTTC. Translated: CASSLVAREQYF.

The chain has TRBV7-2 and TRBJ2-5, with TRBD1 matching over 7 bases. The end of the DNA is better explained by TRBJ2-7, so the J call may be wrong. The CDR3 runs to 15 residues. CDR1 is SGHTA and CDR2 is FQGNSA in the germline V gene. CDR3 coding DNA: TGTGCCAGCAGCTTAGGAGGGGGCGAGAGGTACGAGCAGTACTTC. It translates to CASSLGGGERYEQYF.